The 13 T cell receptor beta chains in this list originate from one sample, sequenced in a study of cytomegalovirus exposure and HLA in healthy donors (dated by TCRdb to 2015 to 2018). Libraries came from the immunoSEQ multiplex PCR assay. For the multiplex PCR, a mixture combining 60 forward primers for TCR Vbeta segments and 13 reverse primers for TCR Jbeta segments was used. The immuneACCESS repertoire file appears here via TCRdb, limited to in-frame rearrangements. These files lack a portion of the clones; in checked studies, under half of the deficit traces to unresolved V genes, and the cause of the others is not known. In all, the sample holds under 250,000 clones, and around 81% of those were seen once. The ten largest make up 7% to 9% of the sample. The sequenced sample consisted of PBMCs. The receptors originated from a woman aged 55 to 70 in good health and CMV-seropositive.

This chain uses TRBV7-2 with TRBJ2-5, with D perhaps matching TRBD1 (5 bases). TRBJ2-7 matches the DNA end more closely, so the J call is doubtful. This CDR3 has 14 amino acids. Per the germline V gene, CDR1 is SGHTA and CDR2 is FQGNSA. The CDR3 coding sequence is TGTGCCAGCAGCTTTAGACAGCCCCCCTACGAGCAGTACTTC. The encoded protein is CASSFRQPPYEQYF.

This rearrangement joins TRBV10-3 to TRBJ1-1; D gene unclear. Germline CDR1 is ENHRY and CDR2 is SYGVKD. This CDR3 has 13 amino acids. V lost 4 bases to trimming and J lost 3 bases, with 9 bases between them. The CDR3 DNA reads as TGTGCCATCAGTGGCGGGTCCGACACTGAAGCTTTCTTT. Translating it yields CAISGGSDTEAFF.

DNA of the CDR3: TGTGCCAGCAGCTTAGATTCTAGCGGGAGCGGGGAGACCCAGTACTTC. As protein: CASSLDSSGSGETQYF. The J gene is TRBJ2-5, the V gene TRBV7-3; 10 bases are shared with TRBD2. V trimming: 2 bases; J trimming: 5 bases; junction bases outside the gene matches: 8. The CDR3 consists of 16 residues. Germline assignment: CDR1 SGHTA and CDR2 FQGTGA.

The chain couples TRBV7-2 to TRBJ1-5, with D uncertain. The V end lost 7 bases, the J end lost 7 bases, and 11 bases lay between the germline ends. The CDR3 length is 12 residues. The germline CDR1 and CDR2 sequences are SGHTA and FQGNSA. CDR3 DNA: TGTGCCAGCACCTCAGGTAAGCAGCCCCAGCATTTT. It translates to CASTSGKQPQHF.

Here the CDR3 reads CASSYSGTGISEQYF. The DNA of the CDR3 is TGTGCCAGCAGTTACTCGGGGACAGGGATTAGCGAGCAGTACTTC. V usage is TRBV6-6 and J usage is TRBJ2-7; 9 bases match TRBD1. V shed 0 bases and J 6 bases; nucleotides not matched to a gene: 6. Germline V gene lookup returns CDR1 MNHNY and CDR2 SVGAGI (reference sequence). CDR3 length: 15 amino acids.

The chain has TRBV5-4 and TRBJ1-2; the D gene is possibly TRBD1 (6 bases). Trimming removed 1 base at V and 8 bases at J, with 18 bases between. CDR3 size: 15 residues. Looked up from germline, CDR1 is SGHNT and CDR2 is YYREEE (reference sequence). CDR3 amino acids: CASSLRGGRGEGYTF. Here the CDR3 DNA reads TGTGCCAGCAGCTTGAGGGGGGGCCGAGGGGAAGGCTACACCTTC.

The rearrangement uses TRBV9 and TRBJ2-5; 8 bases match TRBD2. This CDR3 has 14 amino acids. J gave up 4 bases and V 4 bases, and 6 bases lay outside the gene matches. Germline lookup yields CDR1 SGDLS and CDR2 YYNGEE. CDR3 sequence: CASSPVAGLETQYF. CDR3 sequence (DNA): TGTGCCAGCAGCCCCGTAGCGGGATTAGAGACCCAGTACTTC. Combining the CDR3 with reference TRBV9 and TRBJ2-5 gives the whole variable domain DSGVTQTPKHLITATGQRVTLRCSPRSGDLSVYWYQQSLDQGLQFLIQYYNGEERAKGNILERFSAQQFPDLHSELNLSSLELGDSALYFCASSPVAGLETQYFGPGTRLLVL.

Comments on this clone: A junction end diverges from the germline sequence, so it may reflect a read error. The chain combines TRBV7-9 with TRBJ2-3; a weak D match, TRBD2 (6 bases). This CDR3 is 15 amino acids long. CDR1 and CDR2 (germline): SEHNR, FQNEAQ (reference sequence). CDR3 region: CSSSLDQGLLDTQYF. The CDR3 coding sequence is TGTTCCAGCAGCTTAGACCAGGGACTCCTAGATACGCAGTATTTT. The variable domain in full, completed from reference TRBV7-9 and TRBJ2-3, reads DTGVSQNPRHKITKRGQNVTFRCDPISEHNRLYWYRQTLGQGPEFLTYFQNEAQLEKSRLLSDRFSAERPKGSFSTLEIQRTEQGDSAMYLCSSSLDQGLLDTQYFGPGTRLTVL.

J is TRBJ2-1 and V is TRBV4-1; D possibly corresponds to TRBD2 (5 bases). V gave up 4 bases and J gave up 3 bases, with 7 bases separating them. The length of the CDR3 is 13 residues. Germline-derived CDR1 and CDR2 are MGHRA and YSYEKL. The CDR3 spells CASSLGDYNEQFF. The CDR3 DNA is TGCGCCAGCAGCCTCGGGGACTACAATGAGCAGTTCTTC.

The V call is TRBV28, the J call TRBJ2-3; 9 bases match TRBD2. Losses at the gene ends were 5 bases for V and 1 base for J; bases not matched to a gene: 25. CDR3 size: 22 residues. Per the germline V gene, CDR1 is MDHEN and CDR2 is SYDVKM. Written as DNA, the CDR3 is TGTGCCAGCAGTCCTATAGTCCATGTGACTAGCGGATTACCCCTGCGCACAGATACGCAGTATTTT. Residues: CASSPIVHVTSGLPLRTDTQYF.

A few counts support this clone. The chain uses TRBV9 and TRBJ2-3; TRBD1 matches 8 bases. The CDR3 is 17 residues long. Germline V gene data show CDR1 as SGDLS and CDR2 as YYNGEE. The V segment lost 1 base and the J segment 6 bases; nucleotides outside the gene matches: 13. The CDR3 loop is CASSVRPGGSGGDTQYF. The CDR3 nucleotides are TGTGCCAGCAGCGTACGCCCAGGGGGCTCAGGGGGGGATACGCAGTATTTT.

The V call is TRBV10-1, the J call TRBJ2-7, with 8 bases identical to TRBD1. The germline V gene has CDR1 WNHNN and CDR2 SYGVQD (reference sequence). The CDR3 consists of 18 residues. J lost 3 bases, V lost 3 bases, and 16 bases had no gene match. Here the CDR3 reads CASSEGRTGTVRDYEQYF. In nucleotides, the CDR3 is TGCGCCAGCAGTGAAGGTCGGACAGGGACAGTCAGAGACTACGAGCAGTACTTC.

In regard to this clone: The same CDR3 also results from other DNA sequences found in this sample. The CDR3 sequence: CASSSGLAGYEQYF. For the CDR3, the DNA is TGTGCCAGCAGCTCGGGACTAGCTGGCTACGAGCAGTACTTC. The chain links TRBV11-2 to TRBJ2-7, with TRBD2 matching over 9 bases. With V trimmed by 4 bases and J by 3 bases, 4 bases remained unmatched. From germline, CDR1 is SGHAT and CDR2 FQNNGV. This CDR3 region has 14 residues.